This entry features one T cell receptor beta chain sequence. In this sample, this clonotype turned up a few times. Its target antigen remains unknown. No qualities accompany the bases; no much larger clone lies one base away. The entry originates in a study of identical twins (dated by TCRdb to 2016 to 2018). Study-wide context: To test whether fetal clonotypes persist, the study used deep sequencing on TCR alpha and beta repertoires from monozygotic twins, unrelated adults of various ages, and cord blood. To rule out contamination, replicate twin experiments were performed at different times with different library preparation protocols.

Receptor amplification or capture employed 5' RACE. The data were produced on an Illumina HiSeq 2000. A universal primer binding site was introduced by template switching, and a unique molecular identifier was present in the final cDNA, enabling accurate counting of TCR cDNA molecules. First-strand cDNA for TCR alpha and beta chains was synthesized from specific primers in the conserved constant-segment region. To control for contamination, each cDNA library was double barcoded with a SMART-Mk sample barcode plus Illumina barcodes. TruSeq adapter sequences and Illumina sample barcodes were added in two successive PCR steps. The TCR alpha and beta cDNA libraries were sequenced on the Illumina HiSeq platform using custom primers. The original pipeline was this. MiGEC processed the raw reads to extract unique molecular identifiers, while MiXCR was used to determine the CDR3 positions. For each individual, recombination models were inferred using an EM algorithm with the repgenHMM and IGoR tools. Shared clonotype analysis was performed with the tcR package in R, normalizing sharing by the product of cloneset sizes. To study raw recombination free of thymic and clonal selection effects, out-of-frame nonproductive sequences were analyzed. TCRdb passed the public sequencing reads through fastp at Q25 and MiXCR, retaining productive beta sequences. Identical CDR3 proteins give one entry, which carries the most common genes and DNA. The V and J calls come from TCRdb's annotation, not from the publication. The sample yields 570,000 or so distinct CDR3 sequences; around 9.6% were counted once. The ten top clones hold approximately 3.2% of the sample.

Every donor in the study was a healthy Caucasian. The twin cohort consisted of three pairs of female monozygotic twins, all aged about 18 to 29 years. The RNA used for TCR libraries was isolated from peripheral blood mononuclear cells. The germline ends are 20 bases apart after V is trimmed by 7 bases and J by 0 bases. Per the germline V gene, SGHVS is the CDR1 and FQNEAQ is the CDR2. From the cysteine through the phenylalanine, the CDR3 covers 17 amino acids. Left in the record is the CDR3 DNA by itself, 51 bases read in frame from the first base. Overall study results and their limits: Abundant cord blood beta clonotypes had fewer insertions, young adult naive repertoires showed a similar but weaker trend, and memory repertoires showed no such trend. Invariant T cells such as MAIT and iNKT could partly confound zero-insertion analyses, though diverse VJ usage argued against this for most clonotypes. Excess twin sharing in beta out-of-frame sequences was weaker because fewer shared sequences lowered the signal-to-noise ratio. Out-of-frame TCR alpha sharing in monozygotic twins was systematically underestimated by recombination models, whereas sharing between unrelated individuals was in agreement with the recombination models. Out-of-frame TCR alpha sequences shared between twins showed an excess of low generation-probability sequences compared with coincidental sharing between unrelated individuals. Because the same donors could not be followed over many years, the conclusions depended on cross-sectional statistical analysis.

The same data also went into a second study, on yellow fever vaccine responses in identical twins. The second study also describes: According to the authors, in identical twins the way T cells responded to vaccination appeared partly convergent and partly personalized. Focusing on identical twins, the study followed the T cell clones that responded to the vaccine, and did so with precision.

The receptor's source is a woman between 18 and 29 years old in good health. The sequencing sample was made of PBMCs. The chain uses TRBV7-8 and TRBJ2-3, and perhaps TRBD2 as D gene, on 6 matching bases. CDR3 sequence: CASIEIGTGASTDTQYF. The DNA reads TGTGCCAGCATCGAGATCGGGACTGGGGCTAGCACAGATACGCAGTATTTT.